This record covers a single TCR beta chain. These data are taken from a study of technical replicates of blood from a handful of donors. Clones were read by immunoSEQ multiplex PCR, and TCRdb kept only the in-frame ones, dropping some. The table records around 100,000 clones, 95% to 97% of them present only once. CDR1 is MNHNS, CDR2 SASEGT, per germline. This CDR3 comprises 14 residues. The V segment lost 5 bases and the J segment 3 bases; nucleotides outside the gene matches: 3. Material: T cells isolated from PBMCs. This receptor was identified in a human donor in good health. The V and J genes are TRBV6-1 and TRBJ1-4; 7 bases are shared with TRBD1. The CDR3 region is CASSLRGPNEKLFF. CDR3 DNA sequence: TGTGCCAGCAGTCTAAGGGGGCCTAATGAAAAACTGTTTTTT.